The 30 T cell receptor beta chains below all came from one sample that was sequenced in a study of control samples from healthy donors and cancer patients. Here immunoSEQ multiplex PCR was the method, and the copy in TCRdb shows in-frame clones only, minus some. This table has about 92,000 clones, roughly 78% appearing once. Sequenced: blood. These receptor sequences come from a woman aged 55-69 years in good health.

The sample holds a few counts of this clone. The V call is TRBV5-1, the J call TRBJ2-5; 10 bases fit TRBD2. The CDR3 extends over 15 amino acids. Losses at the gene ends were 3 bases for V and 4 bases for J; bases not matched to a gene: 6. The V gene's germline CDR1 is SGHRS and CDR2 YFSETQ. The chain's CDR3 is CASSSSSGGRETQYF. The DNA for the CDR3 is TGCGCCAGCAGCTCCTCTAGCGGGGGCAGAGAGACCCAGTACTTC.

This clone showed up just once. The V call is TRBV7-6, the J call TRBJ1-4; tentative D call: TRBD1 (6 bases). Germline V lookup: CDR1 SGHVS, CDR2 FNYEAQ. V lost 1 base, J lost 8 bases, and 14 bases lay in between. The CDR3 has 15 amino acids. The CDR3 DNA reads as TGTGCCAGCAGCTTAGGAGCGGGGGCGAGAGAAAAACTGTTTTTT. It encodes CASSLGAGAREKLFF.

The chain's CDR3 is CASSLGGTNNEQFF. The CDR3 bases are TGCGCCAGCAGCTTGGGGGGGACTAACAATGAGCAGTTCTTC. The chain recombines TRBV5-1 with TRBJ2-1, with 7 bases aligning to TRBD2. The J segment lost 5 bases and the V segment lost 0 bases, leaving 2 bases of the junction unmatched. The CDR3 sequence is 14 residues long. Germline CDR1 is SGHRS and CDR2 is YFSETQ.

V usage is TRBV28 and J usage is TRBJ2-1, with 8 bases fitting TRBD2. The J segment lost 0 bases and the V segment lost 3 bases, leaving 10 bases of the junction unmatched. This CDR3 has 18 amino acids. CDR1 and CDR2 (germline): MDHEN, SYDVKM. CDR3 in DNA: TGTGCCAGCAGTTTGGTTCGCGGAGCGGGGGCCTCCTACAATGAGCAGTTCTTC. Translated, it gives CASSLVRGAGASYNEQFF.

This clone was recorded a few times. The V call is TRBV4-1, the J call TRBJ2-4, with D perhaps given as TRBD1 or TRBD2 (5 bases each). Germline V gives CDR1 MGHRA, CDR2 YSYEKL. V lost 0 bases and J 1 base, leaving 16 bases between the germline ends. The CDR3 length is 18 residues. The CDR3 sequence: CASSQDQPGAGAKNIQYF. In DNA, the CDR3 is TGCGCCAGCAGCCAAGATCAGCCCGGGGCTGGGGCCAAAAACATTCAGTACTTC.

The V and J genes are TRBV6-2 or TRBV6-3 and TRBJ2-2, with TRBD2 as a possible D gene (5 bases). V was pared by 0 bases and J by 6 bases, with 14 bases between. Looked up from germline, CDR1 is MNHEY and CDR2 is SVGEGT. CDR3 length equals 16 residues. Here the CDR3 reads CASSYSGRAGAGELFF. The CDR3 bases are TGTGCCAGCAGTTACTCGGGTCGTGCCGGGGCCGGGGAGCTGTTTTTT.

CDR3 protein: CASSDGVNQPQHF. The CDR3 DNA is TGCGCCAGCAGTGACGGGGTCAATCAGCCCCAGCATTTT. The chain carries TRBV10-1 and TRBJ1-5; D remains unclear. The ends were cut back, 3 bases at V and 3 bases at J, with 6 bases in the middle. The germline V gene has CDR1 WNHNN and CDR2 SYGVQD (reference sequence). The length of the CDR3 is 13 residues.

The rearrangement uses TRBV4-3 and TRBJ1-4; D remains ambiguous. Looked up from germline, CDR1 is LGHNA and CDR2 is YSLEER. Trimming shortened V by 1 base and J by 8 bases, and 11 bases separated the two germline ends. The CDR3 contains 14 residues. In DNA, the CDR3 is TGCGCCAGCAGCCAAGTTTACCGGTGGGAAAAACTGTTTTTT. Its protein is CASSQVYRWEKLFF.

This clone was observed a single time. This CDR3 reads CASSSGRGYEQYF. Here the CDR3 DNA reads TGTGCCAGCAGTTCGGGACGGGGGTACGAGCAGTACTTC. The rearrangement links TRBV12-3 or TRBV12-4 to TRBJ2-7, with D perhaps matching TRBD2 (6 bases). The V and J ends lost 4 bases and 4 bases respectively, with 11 bases between them. The CDR3 sequence is 13 residues long.

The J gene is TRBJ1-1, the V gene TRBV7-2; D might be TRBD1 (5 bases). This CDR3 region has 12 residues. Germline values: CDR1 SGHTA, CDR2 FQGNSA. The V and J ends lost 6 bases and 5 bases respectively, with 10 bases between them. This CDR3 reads CASRKGETEAFF. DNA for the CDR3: TGTGCCAGCAGAAAAGGGGAAACTGAAGCTTTCTTT.

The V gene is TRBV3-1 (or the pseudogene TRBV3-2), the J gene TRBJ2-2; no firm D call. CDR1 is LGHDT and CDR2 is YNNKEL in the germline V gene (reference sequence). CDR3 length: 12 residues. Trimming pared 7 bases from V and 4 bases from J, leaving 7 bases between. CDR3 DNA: TGTGCCAGCACCATTGGCACCGGGGAGCTGTTTTTT. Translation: CASTIGTGELFF.

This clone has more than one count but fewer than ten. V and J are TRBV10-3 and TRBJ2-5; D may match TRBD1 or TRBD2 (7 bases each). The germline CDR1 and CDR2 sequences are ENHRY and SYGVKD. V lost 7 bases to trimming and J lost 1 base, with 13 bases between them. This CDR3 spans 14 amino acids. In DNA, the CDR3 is TGTGCCATCAAGGGAGGGGGCATCCAAGAGACCCAGTACTTC. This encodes CAIKGGGIQETQYF.

CDR3 bases: TGCGCCAGCAGTGAGTCGAGGACAGGGAATGAAAAACTGTTTTTT. It encodes CASSESRTGNEKLFF. V usage is TRBV10-1 and J usage is TRBJ1-4; 8 nucleotides agree with TRBD1. Germline loops: CDR1 WNHNN, CDR2 SYGVQD (reference sequence). This CDR3 has 15 residues. Trimming cost V 0 bases and J 5 bases; bases outside gene matches: 2.

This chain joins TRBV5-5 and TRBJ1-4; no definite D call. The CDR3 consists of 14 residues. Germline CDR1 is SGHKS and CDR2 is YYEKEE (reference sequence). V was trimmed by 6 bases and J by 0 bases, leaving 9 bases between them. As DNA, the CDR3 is TGTGCCAGCATCCCGGGGTCAACTAATGAAAAACTGTTTTTT. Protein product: CASIPGSTNEKLFF.

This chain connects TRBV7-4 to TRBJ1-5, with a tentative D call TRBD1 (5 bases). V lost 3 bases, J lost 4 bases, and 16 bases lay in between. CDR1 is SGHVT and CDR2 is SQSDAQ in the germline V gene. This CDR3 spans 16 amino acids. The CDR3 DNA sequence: TGTGCCAGCAGCTTTATTGGGGGACCGTCAAATCAGCCCCAGCATTTT. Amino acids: CASSFIGGPSNQPQHF.

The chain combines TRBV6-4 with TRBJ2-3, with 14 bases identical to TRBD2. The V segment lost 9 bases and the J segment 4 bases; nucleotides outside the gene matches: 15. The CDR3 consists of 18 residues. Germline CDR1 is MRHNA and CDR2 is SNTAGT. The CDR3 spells CASLSPGLAGEVADTQYF. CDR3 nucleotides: TGTGCCAGTTTATCCCCGGGACTAGCGGGAGAGGTGGCAGATACGCAGTATTTT.

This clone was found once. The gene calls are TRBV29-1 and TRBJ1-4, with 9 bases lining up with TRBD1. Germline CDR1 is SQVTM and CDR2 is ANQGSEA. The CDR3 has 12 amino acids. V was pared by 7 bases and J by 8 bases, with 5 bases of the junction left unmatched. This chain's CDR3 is CSADRGGEKLFF. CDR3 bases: TGCAGCGCGGACAGGGGAGGGGAAAAACTGTTTTTT.

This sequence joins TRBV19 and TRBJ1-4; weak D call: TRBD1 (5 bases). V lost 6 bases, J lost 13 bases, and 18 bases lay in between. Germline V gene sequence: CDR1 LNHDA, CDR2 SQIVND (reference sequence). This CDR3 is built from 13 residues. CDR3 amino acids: CASRSGRPGGLFF. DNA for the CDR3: TGTGCCAGTAGAAGCGGACGACCTGGGGGACTGTTTTTT.

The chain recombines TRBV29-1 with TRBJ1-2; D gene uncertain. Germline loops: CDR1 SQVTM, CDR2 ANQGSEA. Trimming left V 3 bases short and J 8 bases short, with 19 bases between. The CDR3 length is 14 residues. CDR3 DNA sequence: TGCAGCGTTGAGCTATTCATTTGGGCCCTGGGCTACACCTTC. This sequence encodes CSVELFIWALGYTF.

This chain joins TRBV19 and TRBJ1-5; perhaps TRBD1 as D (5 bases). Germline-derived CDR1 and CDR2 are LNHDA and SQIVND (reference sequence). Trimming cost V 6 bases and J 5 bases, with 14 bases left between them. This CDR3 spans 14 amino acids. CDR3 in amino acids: CASRATRQYQPQHF. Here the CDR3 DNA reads TGTGCCAGTAGGGCTACACGACAGTATCAGCCCCAGCATTTT. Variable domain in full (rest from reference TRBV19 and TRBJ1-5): DGGITQSPKYLFRKEGQNVTLSCEQNLNHDAMYWYRQDPGQGLRLIYYSQIVNDFQKGDIAEGYSVSREKKESFPLTVTSAQKNPTAFYLCASRATRQYQPQHFGDGTRLSIL.

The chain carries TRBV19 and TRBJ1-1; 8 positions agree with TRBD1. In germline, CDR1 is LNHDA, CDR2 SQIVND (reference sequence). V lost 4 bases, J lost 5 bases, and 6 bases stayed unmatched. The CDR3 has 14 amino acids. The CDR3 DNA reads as TGTGCCAGTAGTACACAGGGGGTGGGAACTGAAGCTTTCTTT. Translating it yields CASSTQGVGTEAFF. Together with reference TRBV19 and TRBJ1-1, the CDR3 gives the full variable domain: DGGITQSPKYLFRKEGQNVTLSCEQNLNHDAMYWYRQDPGQGLRLIYYSQIVNDFQKGDIAEGYSVSREKKESFPLTVTSAQKNPTAFYLCASSTQGVGTEAFFGQGTRLTVV.

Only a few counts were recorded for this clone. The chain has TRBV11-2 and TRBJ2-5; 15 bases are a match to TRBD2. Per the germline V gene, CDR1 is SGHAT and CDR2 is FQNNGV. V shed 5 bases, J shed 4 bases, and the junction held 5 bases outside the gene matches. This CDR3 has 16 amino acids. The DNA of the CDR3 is TGTGCCAGCAGCGGCAAGGGACTAGCGGGGGGAGAGACCCAGTACTTC. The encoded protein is CASSGKGLAGGETQYF.

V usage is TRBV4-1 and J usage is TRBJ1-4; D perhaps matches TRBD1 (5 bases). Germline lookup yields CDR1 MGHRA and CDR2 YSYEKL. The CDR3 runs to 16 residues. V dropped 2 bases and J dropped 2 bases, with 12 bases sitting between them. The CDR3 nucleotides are TGCGCCAGCAGCCAATTATGGGGGACCACTAATGAAAAACTGTTTTTT. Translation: CASSQLWGTTNEKLFF.

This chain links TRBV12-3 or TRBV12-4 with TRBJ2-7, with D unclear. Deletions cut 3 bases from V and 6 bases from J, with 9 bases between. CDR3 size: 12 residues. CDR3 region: CASSFSPFEQYF. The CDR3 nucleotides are TGTGCCAGCAGTTTTAGCCCGTTCGAGCAGTACTTC.

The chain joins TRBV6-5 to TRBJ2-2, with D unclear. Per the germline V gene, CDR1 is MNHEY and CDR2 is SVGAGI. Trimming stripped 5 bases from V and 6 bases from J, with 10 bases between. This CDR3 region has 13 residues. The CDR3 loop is CASSLTNPGELFF. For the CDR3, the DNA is TGTGCCAGCAGTCTCACTAATCCCGGGGAGCTGTTTTTT.

The DNA of the CDR3 is TGTGCCACCAGCATGAGAGTTACAACTAATGAAAAACTGTTTTTT. Residues: CATSMRVTTNEKLFF. The gene calls are TRBV15 and TRBJ1-4; D is undetermined. The CDR3 contains 15 residues. Germline values: CDR1 LNHNV, CDR2 YYDKDF (reference sequence). The V end was cut by 4 bases, the J end by 0 bases, with 9 bases between.

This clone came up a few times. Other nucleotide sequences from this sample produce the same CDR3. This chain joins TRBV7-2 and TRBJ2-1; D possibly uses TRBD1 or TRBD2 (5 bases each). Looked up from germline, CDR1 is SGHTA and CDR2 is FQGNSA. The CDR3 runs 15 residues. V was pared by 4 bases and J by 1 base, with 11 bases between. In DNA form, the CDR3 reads TGTGCCAGCAGCTCTGGGACGGCTTCCTACAATGAGCAGTTCTTC. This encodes CASSSGTASYNEQFF. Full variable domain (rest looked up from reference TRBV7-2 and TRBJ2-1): GAGVSQSPSNKVTEKGKDVELRCDPISGHTALYWYRQSLGQGLEFLIYFQGNSAPDKSGLPSDRFSAERTGGSVSTLTIQRTQQEDSAVYLCASSSGTASYNEQFFGPGTRLTVL.

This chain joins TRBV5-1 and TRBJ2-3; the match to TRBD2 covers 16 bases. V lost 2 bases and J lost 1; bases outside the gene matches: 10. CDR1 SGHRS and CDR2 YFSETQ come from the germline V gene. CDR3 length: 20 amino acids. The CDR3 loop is CASSFGPGTSGGAGTDTQYF. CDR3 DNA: TGCGCCAGCAGCTTTGGGCCCGGGACTAGCGGGGGGGCTGGCACAGATACGCAGTATTTT.

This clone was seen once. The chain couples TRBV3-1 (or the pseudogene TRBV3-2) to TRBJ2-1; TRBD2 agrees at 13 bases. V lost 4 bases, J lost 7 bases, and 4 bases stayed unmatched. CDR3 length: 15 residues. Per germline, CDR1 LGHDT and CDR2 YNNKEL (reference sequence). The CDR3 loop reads CASSPGTSGTNEQFF. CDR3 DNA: TGTGCCAGCAGCCCCGGGACTAGCGGGACGAATGAGCAGTTCTTC.

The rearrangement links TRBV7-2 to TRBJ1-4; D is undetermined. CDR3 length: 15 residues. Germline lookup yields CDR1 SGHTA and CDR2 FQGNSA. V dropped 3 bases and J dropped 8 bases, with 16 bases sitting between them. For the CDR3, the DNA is TGTGCCAGCAGCTTTTCGTCAGCCCAAGGGGAAAAACTGTTTTTT. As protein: CASSFSSAQGEKLFF. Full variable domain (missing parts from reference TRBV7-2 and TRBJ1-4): GAGVSQSPSNKVTEKGKDVELRCDPISGHTALYWYRQSLGQGLEFLIYFQGNSAPDKSGLPSDRFSAERTGGSVSTLTIQRTQQEDSAVYLCASSFSSAQGEKLFFGSGTQLSVL.